Shown below are 10 T cell receptor beta chains from a single sample sequenced in a study of T cells in Graves' hyperthyroidism and ophthalmopathy. RNA transcripts were the template for amplifying TCR beta CDR3 regions. The primer set for the first-round RT-PCR of the TCR CDR3 was HTBI. A single record per CDR3 protein comes from TCRdb applying MiXCR to the multiplex PCR reads. The sample holds about 620,000 distinct CDR3 sequences; around 15% are singletons and the top ten take 3% to 4.5%. Source material: blood. The receptors derive from a woman aged 25 to 39 with Graves' hyperthyroidism.

This clonotype was observed at least ten times. CDR3 sequence (DNA): TGTGCCAGCAGTTCAACGACAGGGCTCAATAATTCACCCCTCCACTTT. Protein product: CASSSTTGLNNSPLHF. The chain has TRBV27 and TRBJ1-6, with 7 bases fitting TRBD1. CDR3 length: 16 amino acids. V trimming: 4 bases; J trimming: 5 bases; junction bases outside the gene matches: 8. Germline CDR1 MNHEY, CDR2 SMNVEV (reference sequence).

This clonotype has only a few counts. V is TRBV6-5 and J is TRBJ2-7; no clear D. V was clipped by 1 base and J by 1 base, with 8 bases between them. Germline lookup yields CDR1 MNHEY and CDR2 SVGAGI. The CDR3 is 14 residues long. CDR3 nucleotide sequence: TGTGCCAGCAGTTACTTGACAACTTCCTACGAGCAGTACTTC. This translates into CASSYLTTSYEQYF.

On this clonotype: This may be a read error: a much more frequent sequence differs by one nucleotide. Without the conserved terminal phenylalanine or tryptophan, this CDR3 likely stems from a read error. The V and J genes are TRBV20-1 and TRBJ2-1; D perhaps matches TRBD2 (6 bases). This CDR3 has 15 amino acids. V was cut by 6 bases and J by 5 bases, with 20 bases left in between. Germline CDR1 is DFQATT and CDR2 is SNEGSKA (reference sequence). The CDR3 nucleotides read TGCAGTGCGACCGAGCGGGCGGTGACGGACAATGAGCAGTTCTTA. Encoded protein: CSATERAVTDNEQFL.

This clonotype came up a few times. The V and J genes are TRBV4-1 and TRBJ2-3, with 9 bases lining up with TRBD2. In germline, CDR1 is MGHRA, CDR2 YSYEKL. With V trimmed by 3 bases and J by 5 bases, 15 bases remained unmatched. The CDR3 length is 18 residues. The CDR3 region is CASSQTGGSAGGVDTQYF. CDR3 DNA sequence: TGCGCCAGCAGCCAGACAGGAGGATCAGCGGGAGGTGTAGATACGCAGTATTTT.

Only one count was recorded for this clonotype. This chain connects TRBV29-1 to TRBJ2-1; perhaps TRBD2 as D (5 bases). Germline V gene data show CDR1 as SQVTM and CDR2 as ANQGSEA. The V end lost 4 bases, the J end lost 6 bases, and 13 bases lay between the germline ends. This CDR3 contains 13 residues. In DNA, the CDR3 is TGCAGCGTTGTCTCCCCACTAGTCAATGAGCAGTTCTTC. Translating it yields CSVVSPLVNEQFF.

The table lists this clonotype with many counts. The gene calls are TRBV12-3 or TRBV12-4 and TRBJ1-1; D gene uncertain. CDR3 size: 13 residues. The V and J ends lost 1 base and 9 bases respectively, with 12 bases between them. The CDR3 reads CASSLDPSSQAFF. CDR3 bases: TGTGCCAGCAGTTTAGATCCCTCAAGCCAAGCTTTCTTT.

This clonotype was detected only a few times. V and J are TRBV3-1 and TRBJ1-2; weak D call: TRBD1 (6 bases). The ends were cut back, 0 bases at V and 2 bases at J, with 10 bases in the middle. Per germline, CDR1 LGHDT and CDR2 YNNKEL (reference sequence). The CDR3 is 15 residues long. The CDR3, as DNA: TGTGCCAGCAGCCAAGAAGGTACAGGGAACTATGGCTACACCTTC. This sequence encodes CASSQEGTGNYGYTF.

Ten or more counts support this clonotype. The chain recombines TRBV5-1 with TRBJ2-3, with TRBD2 matching over 11 bases. This CDR3 comprises 16 residues. Per the germline V gene, CDR1 is SGHRS and CDR2 is YFSETQ. Trimming took 5 bases from V and 4 from J; bases not matched to a gene: 9. The CDR3 reads CASSVELAGESDTQYF. CDR3 coding DNA: TGCGCCAGCAGTGTGGAACTAGCGGGAGAGTCAGATACGCAGTATTTT.

This rearrangement joins TRBV29-1 to TRBJ1-4, with 10 bases fitting TRBD1. The CDR3 is 12 residues long. Germline values: CDR1 SQVTM, CDR2 ANQGSEA. The ends lost 6 bases at V and 8 bases at J; junction bases unmatched: 3. CDR3 loop: CSVPGQGEKLFF. The CDR3 nucleotides are TGCAGCGTCCCGGGACAGGGGGAAAAACTGTTTTTT.

This clonotype was detected only a few times. The chain carries TRBV25-1 and TRBJ2-3, with D unclear. The CDR3 loop spans 13 amino acids. CDR1 and CDR2 from the germline V gene are MGHDK and SYGVNS. Trimming removed 0 bases from V and 9 bases from J, with 10 bases in between. The CDR3 here is CASSEYQTDTQYF. The CDR3 DNA reads TGTGCCAGCAGTGAATATCAAACGGACACGCAGTATTTT.